Listed below are T cell receptor beta chains from one sample, sequenced in a study of OX40 agonist ivuxolimab in advanced cancers. Repertoires were generated with immunoSEQ multiplex PCR, while TCRdb's copy carries only in-frame clones and drops some. The table lists around 62,000 clones, more than 60% of them singletons. The sample in question was CD4+ or CD8+ T cells sorted from blood, obtained in a trial of the OX40 agonist ivuxolimab. These receptors all stem from an adult with an advanced solid tumor such as melanoma, head and neck, liver or kidney cancer. CDR3s include the opening cysteine and the closing phenylalanine or tryptophan. The order of the fields is CDR3 DNA, CDR3 protein, J gene, clone size, D gene, V gene. D genes are given only for firm matches. Rows may omit the clone size; those that give it use once, few, many or a size class.

TGCGCCAGCGCGACGGGGGGAGAGGAGACCCAGTACTTC CASATGGEETQYF TRBJ2-5 NA TRBD2 TRBV4-1
TGTGCCAGCAGCAAAGAGCTGGAACTCTACTCCTACGAGCAGTACTTC CASSKELELYSYEQYF TRBJ2-7 NA NA TRBV21-1
TGCGCCAGCAGCCCCACTTTCCGGACGGAGATGGGCACTGAAGCTTTCTTT CASSPTFRTEMGTEAFF TRBJ1-1 NA NA TRBV4-1
TGTGCCAGCAGCCAAGGACAGGGGAAGATTCAGTACTTC CASSQGQGKIQYF TRBJ2-7 NA TRBD1 TRBV9
TGTGCCAGCAGTTCTACTAGCGGGACAAACAATGAGCAGTTCTTC CASSSTSGTNNEQFF TRBJ2-1 NA TRBD2 TRBV6-5
TGTGCCAGCAGCGTAGCCCTGAAGGGGGCGAAACACTATGGCTACACCTTC CASSVALKGAKHYGYTF TRBJ1-2 medium-sized TRBD1 TRBV9
TGTGCCAGTTCGAAAGGACCAGTCTCCTACGAGCAGTACTTC CASSKGPVSYEQYF TRBJ2-7 NA NA TRBV2
TGTGCCTGGAGTGTAATCAGGGCCGGGGACACCTTC CAWSVIRAGDTF TRBJ1-2 NA NA TRBV30
TGTGCCAGCGCAACTTACAGGGGGTTATTTAACACTGAAGCTTTCTTT CASATYRGLFNTEAFF TRBJ1-1 NA TRBD1 TRBV19
TGTGCCTGGAGTGTACCGGGCAGGGCGTTCTCTGGAAACACCATATATTTT CAWSVPGRAFSGNTIYF TRBJ1-3 NA NA TRBV30
TGCGCCAGCAGCTTAGGAACGGACAGGAGAGAGACCCAGTACTTC CASSLGTDRRETQYF TRBJ2-5 NA TRBD1 TRBV5-1
TGTGCCAGCAGTGACAACACAGATACGCAGTATTTT CASSDNTDTQYF TRBJ2-3 NA NA TRBV25-1
TGTGCCAGCAGTGTTGACCCGGGGACAGGGGTCGAAGCTTTCTTT CASSVDPGTGVEAFF TRBJ1-1 NA TRBD1 TRBV2
TGTGCCAGCAGCGAAGGGGGGTATGAAATGAACACTGAAGCTTTCTTT CASSEGGYEMNTEAFF TRBJ1-1 NA NA TRBV6-1
TGTGCCAGCAGCCCTGGGACAGACAATGAGCAGTTCTTC CASSPGTDNEQFF TRBJ2-1 NA TRBD1 TRBV11-3
TGTGCCAGCAGCTTAGGACAGACAAACACCATATATTTT CASSLGQTNTIYF TRBJ1-3 NA NA TRBV7-9
TGTGCCTGGCGGCCGGACGCCCTTAGGGAGCAGTACTTC CAWRPDALREQYF TRBJ2-7 once NA TRBV30
TGTGCCAGCTACACAGGGGTTTCCTACGAGCAGTACTTC CASYTGVSYEQYF TRBJ2-7 NA TRBD1 TRBV6-1
TGTGCCAGCAGCGGGGGGGGCCGGAACACCGGGGAGCTGTTTTTT CASSGGGRNTGELFF TRBJ2-2 NA NA TRBV5-4
TGTGCCAGCAGCATGGACAGGGACTTAAGACTTCAACATGGCTACACCTTC CASSMDRDLRLQHGYTF TRBJ1-2 NA TRBD1 TRBV5-6
TGTGCCAGCAGTTCTCTAGCTGGGGATGATACGCAGTATTTT CASSSLAGDDTQYF TRBJ2-3 NA NA TRBV27
TGTGCCATCAGTGAGGGACAGGGGTTGGGGAACACTGAAGCTTTCTTT CAISEGQGLGNTEAFF TRBJ1-1 NA TRBD1 TRBV10-3
TGCGCCAGCAGCAACTGGGACAACGTCAATGAGCAGTTCTTC CASSNWDNVNEQFF TRBJ2-1 NA NA TRBV5-1
TGTGCCAGCAGCTTGGCCCGGGAAACCTACAATGAGCAGTTCTTC CASSLARETYNEQFF TRBJ2-1 NA NA TRBV5-4
TGTGCCAGTAGTATGGAGTCGAGCAATCAGCCCCAGCATTTT CASSMESSNQPQHF TRBJ1-5 NA NA TRBV19
TGTGCCAGCAGCTTGAGGCGGGGACAAGAGACCCAGTACTTC CASSLRRGQETQYF TRBJ2-5 NA NA TRBV5-6
TGCAGCGTTGAAGCACAGGGGGGCTCCTACAATGAGCAGTTCTTC CSVEAQGGSYNEQFF TRBJ2-1 once TRBD1 TRBV29-1
TGTGCTAGCAGCTGCCAGGACTGGGCGTGCAATCAGCCCCAGCATTTT CASSCQDWACNQPQHF TRBJ1-5 NA NA TRBV7-7
TGTGCCAGCAGCTTAGCGAGCGGGGTCGGGCAGTACTTC CASSLASGVGQYF TRBJ2-7 NA TRBD2 TRBV7-8
TGTGCCAGTAGTATGCCGGGGAGCACCTCCTACGAGCAGTACTTC CASSMPGSTSYEQYF TRBJ2-7 NA NA TRBV19
TGCAGTGCCAGTAAAGCCCGTGAGCAGTTCTTC CSASKAREQFF TRBJ2-1 NA NA TRBV20-1
TGCGCCAGCAGCTTGCTTCCAGGTCCTAACTATGGCTACACCTTC CASSLLPGPNYGYTF TRBJ1-2 NA NA TRBV5-1
TGTGCCACCAGCAGAGTGGGCAGGGGACAAGAGACCCAGTACTTC CATSRVGRGQETQYF TRBJ2-5 NA NA TRBV15
TGTGCCAGCAGCCAAGGGGCCGGGACTAAGAACAATGAGCAGTTCTTC CASSQGAGTKNNEQFF TRBJ2-1 NA TRBD2 TRBV4-2
TGTGCCAGCAGCAAAGCCCTCCCCGGTTGGCGCAATCAGCCCCAGCATTTT CASSKALPGWRNQPQHF TRBJ1-5 NA NA TRBV21-1
TGTGCCAGCAGTTTAGAGGGGCGGACCTACGAGCAGTACTTC CASSLEGRTYEQYF TRBJ2-7 NA NA TRBV27
TGTGCCAGCAGCTTCGGACAGGGGACAGATACGCAGTATTTT CASSFGQGTDTQYF TRBJ2-3 NA TRBD1 TRBV7-9
NA CASSLGQGALQMSQYF TRBJ2-5 few NA TRBV28
TGTGCCTGGAGTCCTACGGATTACACTGAAGCTTTCTTT CAWSPTDYTEAFF TRBJ1-1 NA NA TRBV30
TGTGCCAGCAGCTTGTTTGGAAACACCATATATTTT CASSLFGNTIYF TRBJ1-3 many NA TRBV5-4
TGCGCCAGCAGCACTGGACAGGGGGGGACAGATACGCAGTATTTT CASSTGQGGTDTQYF TRBJ2-3 NA TRBD1 TRBV5-1
TGTGCCACGAAAGACAGGGTCTCCTACGAGCAGTACTTC CATKDRVSYEQYF TRBJ2-7 NA TRBD1 TRBV10-3
TGTGCCAGCAGCTTAGTTATTCGGACTAGCGTTAACACCGGGGAGCTGTTTTTT CASSLVIRTSVNTGELFF TRBJ2-2 NA TRBD2 TRBV11-2
TGTGCCAGCAGCTCCTATCAGAGGGGGGGCTACACCTTC CASSSYQRGGYTF TRBJ1-2 NA NA TRBV11-2
TGTGCCAGCAGCCGAGGACAGATCCAAGAGACCCAGTACTTC CASSRGQIQETQYF TRBJ2-5 NA NA TRBV5-6
TGTGCCAGCAGTCCGAGTCTACTGGGGAATCAGCCCCAGCATTTT CASSPSLLGNQPQHF TRBJ1-5 few NA TRBV6-1
TGTGCCAGCAGCCAAGAGCCTAGCGGGAGCGATGAGCAGTTCTTC CASSQEPSGSDEQFF TRBJ2-1 NA TRBD2 TRBV4-2
TGCAGTCCCACTGGGTACGCGGACACTGAAGCTTTCTTT CSPTGYADTEAFF TRBJ1-1 NA NA TRBV29-1
TGTGCCAGCAGTCCCAACCGGGGAACCTACAATGAGCAGTTCTTC CASSPNRGTYNEQFF TRBJ2-1 once NA TRBV6-5
TGTGCCATCAGGGGGCAGGGGGCACGAGACGAGCAGTACTTC CAIRGQGARDEQYF TRBJ2-7 NA TRBD1 TRBV10-3
TGCGCCAGCAGCATCACAGATACGCAGTATTTT CASSITDTQYF TRBJ2-3 NA NA TRBV5-1
TGTGCCAGCAGCGTAGAGCCAACGAACACTGAAGCTTTCTTT CASSVEPTNTEAFF TRBJ1-1 many NA TRBV9
TGTGCCAGAAGCTTGGCCGGCAACTATGGCTACACCTTC CARSLAGNYGYTF TRBJ1-2 NA NA TRBV5-3
TGTGCCAGTAGTACGGGGGCGGCCCCAGAGACCCAGTACTTC CASSTGAAPETQYF TRBJ2-5 NA NA TRBV19
TGTGCCAGCAGGACACGCGAGTACCAAGAGACCCAGTACTTC CASRTREYQETQYF TRBJ2-5 NA NA TRBV2
TGCGCCAGCAGCTTGACCGGGACAGGGGTTCAGGATGGCTACACCTTC CASSLTGTGVQDGYTF TRBJ1-2 NA TRBD1 TRBV5-1
TGTGCCAGCAGCGCGTTTAGTTACAATGAGCAGTTCTTC CASSAFSYNEQFF TRBJ2-1 NA NA TRBV9
TGTGCCACCAGCAGGGACAGAACTGGGGCCAACGTCCTGACTTTC CATSRDRTGANVLTF TRBJ2-6 NA NA TRBV15